The clone carrying this T cell receptor (beta chain) was counted between two and nine times. Its target is unknown. This entry is derived from a study of blood T cells in healthy people across ages. The authors ran a second PCR of about 6 to 11 cycles using a sample-barcoded 5' primer and a J-beta primer mix. A template-switch adaptor containing 12 random nucleotides labeled each cDNA molecule. Each CDR3 protein is one row after TCRdb ran MiXCR on the 5' RACE reads. The table lists over 700,000 distinct CDR3 sequences, 20% to 25% of them singletons, with 9.4% in the top ten. The CDR3 spans 16 residues. CDR1 and CDR2 (germline): MGHDK, SYGVNS. V lost 3 bases to trimming and J lost 7 bases; unmatched junction nucleotides: 4. Overall study findings and caveats: Compared with aged donors, long-lived donors showed fewer expanded clones, suggesting selection. Significant beta diversity loss was already apparent by age approximately 38, declining roughly linearly.

The same sample was also studied in work on T cells of mothers and their children. That study adds: It was related mother-child pairs that showed slightly higher overlap than unrelated pairs, without reaching significance.

This clonotype originated in a boy between 10 and 17 years old in good health. Sequencing was carried out using blood. This chain uses TRBV25-1 with TRBJ1-6; 12 positions agree with TRBD1. CDR3 protein: CASSDGTGGKNSPLHF. The CDR3 DNA is TGTGCCAGCAGTGACGGGACAGGGGGCAAAAATTCACCCCTCCACTTT.